Listed below are T cell receptor beta chains from one sample, sequenced in a study of T cell responses to AZD1222 COVID-19 vaccine. Libraries were prepared by immunoSEQ multiplex PCR; TCRdb keeps only in-frame clonotypes and omits some of them. Of 120,000 to 150,000 clones listed, 70% to 90% are singletons. The starting material was peripheral blood, obtained 28 days after the second dose of the MenACWY control vaccine. The receptors derive from an adult who received the MenACWY meningococcal vaccine as a control. CDR3s include the opening cysteine and the closing phenylalanine or tryptophan. Each record gives: D gene, V gene, clone size, J gene, CDR3 protein, CDR3 DNA. A D gene is named only where the DNA matches it firmly. The size of a clone is reported for some rows only, either as once, few or many, or as a class for expanded clones.

d_gene: TRBD1
v_gene: TRBV4-2
abundance: .
j_gene: TRBJ1-1
CDR3aa: CASSQDHRGSNTEAFF
CDR3nt: TGTGCCAGCAGCCAAGACCACAGGGGGAGTAACACTGAAGCTTTCTTT

d_gene: .
v_gene: TRBV11-1
abundance: .
j_gene: TRBJ2-1
CDR3aa: CASSFSGGIGLDEQFF
CDR3nt: TGTGCCAGCAGCTTCAGTGGCGGGATAGGCTTGGATGAGCAGTTCTTC

d_gene: .
v_gene: TRBV5-4
abundance: once
j_gene: TRBJ1-2
CDR3aa: CASSLTGSYGYTF
CDR3nt: TGTGCCAGCAGCTTGACAGGCTCCTATGGCTACACCTTC

d_gene: TRBD2
v_gene: TRBV30
abundance: .
j_gene: TRBJ2-1
CDR3aa: CAWTNSRTSGGGEQFF
CDR3nt: TGTGCCTGGACGAATAGTAGGACTAGCGGGGGTGGTGAGCAGTTCTTC

d_gene: .
v_gene: TRBV28
abundance: .
j_gene: TRBJ1-6
CDR3aa: CASSPLEGSPLHF
CDR3nt: TGTGCCAGCAGCCCACTGGAGGGGTCACCCCTCCACTTT

d_gene: TRBD2
v_gene: TRBV6-1
abundance: .
j_gene: TRBJ2-7
CDR3aa: CASSERGGSSYEQYF
CDR3nt: TGTGCCAGCAGTGAAAGGGGCGGGAGCTCCTACGAGCAGTACTTC

d_gene: .
v_gene: TRBV5-6
abundance: .
j_gene: TRBJ1-1
CDR3aa: CASSLVGEAFF
CDR3nt: TGTGCCAGCAGCTTGGTCGGGGAAGCTTTCTTT

d_gene: .
v_gene: TRBV28
abundance: .
j_gene: TRBJ2-7
CDR3aa: CASSLRSGYEQYF
CDR3nt: TGTGCCAGCAGTTTACGAAGCGGCTACGAGCAGTACTTC

d_gene: TRBD2
v_gene: TRBV6-5
abundance: .
j_gene: TRBJ2-7
CDR3aa: CASSYRASGGTYEQYF
CDR3nt: TGTGCCAGCAGTTACCGGGCTAGCGGGGGAACCTACGAGCAGTACTTC

d_gene: .
v_gene: TRBV24-1
abundance: .
j_gene: TRBJ2-2
CDR3aa: CATGSLIAGELFF
CDR3nt: TGTGCCACCGGGTCTCTGATTGCCGGGGAGCTGTTTTTT

d_gene: .
v_gene: TRBV2
abundance: once
j_gene: TRBJ1-1
CDR3aa: CASKTHDTEAFF
CDR3nt: TGTGCCAGCAAAACACACGACACTGAAGCTTTCTTT